The 8 T cell receptor beta chains below come from one sample, sequenced in a study of T cells in Graves' hyperthyroidism and ophthalmopathy. Amplification of TCR beta CDR3 regions was performed using RNA transcripts as template. HTBI primers drove first-round RT-PCR of the TCR CDR3. TCRdb processed the multiplex PCR reads anew with MiXCR; each CDR3 protein has one entry. The sample records around 350,000 distinct CDR3 sequences, 19% being singletons. Sequencing used blood. These receptors were obtained from a woman aged 18 to 35 with Graves' hyperthyroidism.

About this clonotype itself: The junction departs from the called germline gene at one end, perhaps through a read error. This chain connects TRBV5-5 to TRBJ1-1; a weak D match, TRBD1 (5 bases). Per germline, CDR1 SGHKS and CDR2 YYEKEE (reference sequence). This CDR3 spans 15 amino acids. The CDR3 loop reads CASRTQGNRNSEAFF. The CDR3, as DNA: TGTGCCAGCAGAACCCAGGGAAATCGGAACTCTGAAGCTTTCTTT.

In this sample, this clonotype turned up once. The gene calls are TRBV24-1 and TRBJ2-5; 9 bases fit TRBD1. The CDR3 contains 16 residues. Germline CDR1 and CDR2: KGHDR and SFDVKD. Trimming removed 4 bases from V and 7 bases from J; junction bases left unmatched: 12. CDR3 sequence: CATSDGVGQGPGTQYF. The CDR3 DNA follows: TGTGCCACCAGTGACGGGGTGGGACAGGGTCCAGGGACCCAGTACTTC.

With respect to this clonotype: A much more abundant neighbour one base away suggests this may be a read error. The chain recombines TRBV29-1 with TRBJ1-1; 8 bases line up with TRBD1. The CDR3 length is 13 residues. Per germline, CDR1 SQVTM and CDR2 ANQGSEA. The CDR3 here is CRVVFQGAGEAFF. The DNA for the CDR3 is TGCAGGGTTGTGTTTCAGGGGGCTGGTGAAGCTTTCTTT.

This clonotype was seen at least ten times. The CDR3 loop reads CSAATSVHEQYF. CDR3 nucleotides: TGCAGTGCAGCCACTAGCGTCCACGAGCAGTACTTC. The V and J genes are TRBV20-1 and TRBJ2-7; TRBD2 matches 7 bases. The V gene end was trimmed by 6 bases and the J gene end by 5 bases; junction bases not matched to a gene: 7. CDR3 length: 12 residues. Germline V gene lookup returns CDR1 DFQATT and CDR2 SNEGSKA (reference sequence).

Many counts were recorded for this clonotype. The rearrangement links TRBV24-1 to TRBJ1-1; D is unclear. Looked up from germline, CDR1 is KGHDR and CDR2 is SFDVKD. Trimming removed 5 bases from V and 7 bases from J, with 19 bases in between. This CDR3 comprises 15 residues. The DNA for the CDR3 is TGTGCCACCAGTGGACCGCCGGGGATTGGTAATGAAGCTTTCTTT. It is translated as CATSGPPGIGNEAFF.

V gene TRBV5-4 combines with J gene TRBJ1-1; 7 nucleotides line up with TRBD1. V dropped 1 base and J dropped 1; count of bases not matched to a gene: 4. The CDR3 sequence is 15 residues long. Looked up from germline, CDR1 is SGHNT and CDR2 is YYREEE (reference sequence). CDR3 DNA sequence: TGTGCCAGCAGCTTGCCGAACAGGGGGAACACTGAAGCTTTCTTT. Translation: CASSLPNRGNTEAFF.

This clonotype was seen at least ten times. The chain carries TRBV2 and TRBJ1-2; D may be TRBD1 (6 bases). V was shortened by 5 bases and J by 8 bases, with 15 bases between the two germline ends. The germline V gene has CDR1 SNHLY and CDR2 FYNNEI. The CDR3 runs 13 residues. CDR3 bases: TGTGCCAGCAGTCAAACAGGGACGGAAGGCTACACCTTC. Its translation is CASSQTGTEGYTF.

The chain carries TRBV18 and TRBJ2-7; no clear D. The V end was cut by 0 bases, the J end by 5 bases, with 14 bases between. In germline, CDR1 is KGHSH, CDR2 LQKENI. The CDR3 sequence is 15 residues long. The CDR3 sequence is CASSPPSSSRNEQYF. The CDR3 coding sequence is TGTGCCAGCTCACCACCCTCCAGCAGTCGGAACGAGCAGTACTTC. The entire variable domain, with the rest obtained from reference TRBV18 and TRBJ2-7, is as follows: NAGVMQNPRHLVRRRGQEARLRCSPMKGHSHVYWYRQLPEEGLKFMVYLQKENIIDESGMPKERFSAEFPKEGPSILRIQQVVRGDSAAYFCASSPPSSSRNEQYFGPGTRLTVT.